This T cell receptor beta chain was profiled in a study of regulatory T cells in long-lasting Graves disease. Study outcomes and limitations: Newly diagnosed disease favored TRBV20-1 and TRBJ2-1 over persistent disease. Between persistent patients, more than 2,500 public clonotypes were shared, exceeding the approximately 990 shared between new patients.

The sample's time point: persistent/refractory GD, antithyroid drugs over 5 years with positive TRAb. Researchers made the TCR library from RNA that was extracted from PBMCs. Library construction for TCR beta used iRepertoire HTBI primers and Arm-PCR of CDR3 regions. TCRdb re-analysed the multiplex PCR reads in MiXCR, keeping a single row per CDR3 protein. The data show about 290,000 distinct CDR3 sequences, 20% to 25% seen once. V dropped 3 bases and J dropped 3; count of bases not matched to a gene: 6. Germline CDR1 reads SGHTA; CDR2 reads FQGNSA. The CDR3 is made up of 16 amino acids. This clonotype turned up a few times. Antigen specificity is unknown.

The chain has TRBV7-2 and TRBJ2-3; 10 bases map to TRBD1. The TCR comes from a female donor with Graves disease. The sample was peripheral blood mononuclear cells (PBMCs), taken when the disease was refractory, from a patient treated with antithyroid drugs. This CDR3 reads CASSFDRGPATDTQYF. In DNA, the CDR3 is TGTGCCAGCAGCTTCGACAGGGGGCCAGCAACAGATACGCAGTATTTT.